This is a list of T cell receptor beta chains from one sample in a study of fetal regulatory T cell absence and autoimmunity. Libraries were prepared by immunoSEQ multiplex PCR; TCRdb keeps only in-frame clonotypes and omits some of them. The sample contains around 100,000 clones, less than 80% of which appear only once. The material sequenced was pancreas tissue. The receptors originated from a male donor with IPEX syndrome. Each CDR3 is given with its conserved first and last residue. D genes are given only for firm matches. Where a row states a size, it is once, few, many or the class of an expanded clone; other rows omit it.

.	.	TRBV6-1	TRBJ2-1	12	TGTGCCAGCAGTGGGAGTGGGGATGAGCAGTTCTTC	CASSGSGDEQFF
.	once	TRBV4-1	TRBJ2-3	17	TGCGCCAGCAGCCACCCCCCGTTGGAGTATCGGATGGATACGCAGTATTTT	CASSHPPLEYRMDTQYF
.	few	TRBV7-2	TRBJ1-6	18	TGTGCCAGCAGCTTAGGCCTACACTCGAGCTCCTATAATTCACCCCTCCACTTT	CASSLGLHSSSYNSPLHF
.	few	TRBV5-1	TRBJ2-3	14	TGCGCCAGCAGCTTACAGGGAAGGGCGGATACGCAGTATTTT	CASSLQGRADTQYF
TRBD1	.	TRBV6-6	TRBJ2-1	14	TGTGCCAGCAGTTCAGGACAGGGGGAGAATGAGCAGTTCTTC	CASSSGQGENEQFF
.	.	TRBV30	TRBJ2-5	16	TGTGCCTGGAGTCCTGCCACTTATAGCAACCAAGAGACCCAGTACTTC	CAWSPATYSNQETQYF
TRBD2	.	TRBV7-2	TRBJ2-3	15	TGTGCCAGCAGCTTAGGCGGGGGGCCTGGGGATACGCAGTATTTT	CASSLGGGPGDTQYF
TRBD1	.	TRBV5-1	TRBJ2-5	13	TGCGCCAGCAGCTTCAGGGGGCGGGAGACCCAGTACTTC	CASSFRGRETQYF
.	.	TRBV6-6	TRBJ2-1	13	TGTGCCAGCAGTTACTTAGGGGACAATGAGCAGTTCTTC	CASSYLGDNEQFF
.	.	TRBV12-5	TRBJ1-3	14	TGTGCTAGTGGTTTCTCAGGGAGAGGAAACACCATATATTTT	CASGFSGRGNTIYF
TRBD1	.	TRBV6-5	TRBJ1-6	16	TGTGCCAGCAGTTACTCGAGGGACAGGATTAATTCACCCCTCCACTTT	CASSYSRDRINSPLHF
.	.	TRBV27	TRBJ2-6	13	TGTGCCAGCAGGGGTGCTGGGGCCAACGTCCTGACTTTC	CASRGAGANVLTF
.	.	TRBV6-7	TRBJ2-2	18	TGTGCCAGCAGTTACTCGATTCCCGGGGACTGGGGAACCGGGGAGCTGTTTTTT	CASSYSIPGDWGTGELFF
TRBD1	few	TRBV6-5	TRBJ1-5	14	TGTGCCAGCAGGGACAGGAAGGGCAATCAGCCCCAGCATTTT	CASRDRKGNQPQHF
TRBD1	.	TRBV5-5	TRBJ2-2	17	TGTGCCAGCAGCGGGAGGGGACAGGGGGCGAACACCGGGGAGCTGTTTTTT	CASSGRGQGANTGELFF
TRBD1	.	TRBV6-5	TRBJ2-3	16	TGTGCCAGCAGTTACTTTGGGACAGGGGGCACAGATACGCAGTATTTT	CASSYFGTGGTDTQYF
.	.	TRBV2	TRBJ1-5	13	TGTGCCAGCAGTGAAGGGGGGGGCCAGCCCCAGCATTTT	CASSEGGGQPQHF
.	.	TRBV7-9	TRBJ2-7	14	TGTGCCAGCAGCTTAGAAGGGTTTCTCCACGAGCAGTACTTC	CASSLEGFLHEQYF
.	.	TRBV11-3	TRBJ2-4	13	TGTGCCAGCAGCCACGATACCGAAAACATTCAGTACTTC	CASSHDTENIQYF
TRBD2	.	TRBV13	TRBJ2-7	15	TGTGCCAGCAGCCGAGGGACTAAGGGCTCCTACGAGCAGTACTTC	CASSRGTKGSYEQYF